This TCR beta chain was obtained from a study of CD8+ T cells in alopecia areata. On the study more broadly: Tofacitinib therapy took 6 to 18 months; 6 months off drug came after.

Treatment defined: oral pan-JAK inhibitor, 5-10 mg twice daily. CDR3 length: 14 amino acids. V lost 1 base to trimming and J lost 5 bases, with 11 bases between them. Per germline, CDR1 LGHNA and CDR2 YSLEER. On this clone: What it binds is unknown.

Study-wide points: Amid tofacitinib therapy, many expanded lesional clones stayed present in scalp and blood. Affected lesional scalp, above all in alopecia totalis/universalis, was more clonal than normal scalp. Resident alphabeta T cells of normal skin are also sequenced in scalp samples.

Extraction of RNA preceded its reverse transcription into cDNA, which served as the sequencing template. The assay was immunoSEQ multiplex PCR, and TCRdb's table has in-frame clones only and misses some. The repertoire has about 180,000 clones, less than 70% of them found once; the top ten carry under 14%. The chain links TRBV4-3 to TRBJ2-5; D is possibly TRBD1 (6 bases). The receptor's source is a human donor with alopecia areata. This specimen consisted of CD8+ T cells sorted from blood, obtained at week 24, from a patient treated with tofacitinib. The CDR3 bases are TGCGCCAGCAGCCAAGCCAGGGGTTCGGAGACCCAGTACTTC. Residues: CASSQARGSETQYF.